These T cell receptor beta chains were read from a single sample in a study of OX40 agonist ivuxolimab in advanced cancers. Data came from immunoSEQ multiplex PCR; TCRdb stores just in-frame clones and leaves some out. The sample has about 61,000 clones; more than 85% are singletons. This specimen consisted of CD4+ or CD8+ T cells sorted from blood, obtained in a trial of the OX40 agonist ivuxolimab. These receptors were obtained from an adult with an advanced solid tumor such as melanoma, head and neck, liver or kidney cancer. Both conserved end residues are part of each CDR3. A D gene is named only where the DNA matches it firmly. Part of the rows lack a size; the others show once, few, many or a class for expanded clones.

j_gene | v_gene | d_gene | abundance | CDR3nt | CDR3aa
TRBJ2-5 | TRBV7-7 | NA | NA | TGTGCTAGCAGCTTTGCCTACGGAAGTCAAGAGACCCAGTACTTC | CASSFAYGSQETQYF
TRBJ2-3 | TRBV2 | TRBD2 | NA | TGTGCCAGCAGTACGGGACTAGCGGGCACAGATACGCAGTATTTT | CASSTGLAGTDTQYF
TRBJ2-2 | TRBV27 | TRBD1 | once | TGTGCCAGCAGTTTCGGACAGGGGGCCGCCCGGGAGCTGTTTTTT | CASSFGQGAARELFF
TRBJ1-6 | TRBV13 | NA | NA | TGTGCCAGCAGCTTAGAGGGTCGCTTTTATAATTCACCCCTCCACTTT | CASSLEGRFYNSPLHF
TRBJ2-7 | TRBV27 | NA | NA | TGTGCCAGCAGTTTCGGCAGGGAAGAGTACTTC | CASSFGREEYF
TRBJ2-7 | TRBV14 | TRBD2 | NA | TGTGCCAGCAGCGAGCGGGGTGAGACCTACGAGCAGTACTTC | CASSERGETYEQYF
TRBJ2-7 | TRBV11-2 | TRBD2 | NA | TGTGCCAGCAGCTCCAGGGTTTACGGGGGGATCTACGAGCAGTACTTC | CASSSRVYGGIYEQYF
TRBJ1-1 | TRBV10-1 | TRBD1 | once | TGCGCCAGCAGGGGACAGGGGCCCTCGCAAGACACTGAAGCTTTCTTT | CASRGQGPSQDTEAFF
TRBJ2-7 | TRBV6-5 | NA | NA | TGTGCCAGCAGTTACGACCTCAGGGTCCACTCCTACGAGCAGTACTTC | CASSYDLRVHSYEQYF
TRBJ1-1 | TRBV6-5 | NA | NA | TGTGCCAGCAGTTCAGGATACCAGAACACTGAAGCTTTCTTT | CASSSGYQNTEAFF
TRBJ2-3 | TRBV10-1 | NA | NA | TGCGCCTCCGAGCTATGCGGACAGAGCACAGATACGCAGTATTTT | CASELCGQSTDTQYF
TRBJ2-1 | TRBV18 | TRBD1 | NA | TGTGCCAGCTCACCATCGGGACAGCTCAATGAGCAGTTCTTC | CASSPSGQLNEQFF
TRBJ2-7 | TRBV4-2 | NA | NA | TGTGCCAGCAGCTTAGCAAATTGGCAGTACTTC | CASSLANWQYF
TRBJ1-2 | TRBV15 | TRBD1 | NA | TGTGCCACCAGCCCCGGGAGGGGGCGAGACTATGGCTACACCTTC | CATSPGRGRDYGYTF
TRBJ1-2 | TRBV5-4 | TRBD1 | once | TGTGCCAGCAGCTTGACCGGGACAGGGAGTGGTGGCTACACCTTC | CASSLTGTGSGGYTF
TRBJ2-2 | TRBV19 | NA | NA | TGTGCCAGTAGTATTCGATTGGGGGGATTTGGGTTCACCGGGGAGCTGTTTTTT | CASSIRLGGFGFTGELFF
TRBJ1-6 | TRBV30 | NA | NA | TGTGCCTGGAGTGTAATTCGTGGGTTTTCACCCCTCCACTTT | CAWSVIRGFSPLHF
TRBJ2-7 | TRBV5-6 | NA | NA | TGCGCCAGCAGCCAATCCGGTCAGGCCGAGCAGTACTTC | CASSQSGQAEQYF
TRBJ2-3 | TRBV11-2 | TRBD2 | NA | TGTGCCAGCAGCCCCAGCGGGGGCCGGGTAGATACGCAGTATTTT | CASSPSGGRVDTQYF
TRBJ2-2 | TRBV6-1 | NA | NA | TGTGCCACCCTCAAACTGAACACCGGGGAGCTGTTTTTT | CATLKLNTGELFF
TRBJ1-2 | TRBV29-1 | NA | NA | TGCAGCGTCTTGACTAACTATGGCTACACCTTC | CSVLTNYGYTF
TRBJ1-5 | TRBV7-6 | NA | NA | TGTGCCAGCAGCTTGAATCAGGGCGCGGGACAGCCCCAGCATTTT | CASSLNQGAGQPQHF
TRBJ2-5 | TRBV7-9 | TRBD1 | NA | TGTGCCAGCAGCTTAGCTGGGACAGGGGGCCAAGAGACCCAGTACTTC | CASSLAGTGGQETQYF
TRBJ1-5 | TRBV6-7 | NA | NA | TGTGCCAGCAGTTACTTGGGAAATAGCAATCAGCCCCAGCATTTT | CASSYLGNSNQPQHF
TRBJ2-5 | TRBV6-5 | TRBD1 | NA | TGTGCCAGCAGCTCCGGGACAGGGGTAGGGGAGACCCAGTACTTC | CASSSGTGVGETQYF
TRBJ1-5 | TRBV19 | TRBD1 | NA | TGTGCCAGTAGTCCACAACAGGCTCAACAGGGGGCCGGCAATCAGCCCCAGCATTTT | CASSPQQAQQGAGNQPQHF
TRBJ2-2 | TRBV6-6 | NA | NA | TGTGCCAGCAGTTACATTGACATCACCGGGGAGCTGTTTTTT | CASSYIDITGELFF
TRBJ2-3 | TRBV9 | NA | NA | TGTGCCAGCAGCGTAGTTGGGTTAAGTAAAGCAGATACGCAGTATTTT | CASSVVGLSKADTQYF
TRBJ1-1 | TRBV9 | TRBD1 | NA | TGTGCCAGCAGCGGAACCGGGACAGGGATCATGAACACTGAAGCTTTCTTT | CASSGTGTGIMNTEAFF
TRBJ1-2 | TRBV30 | NA | NA | TGTGCCTGGAGTTGGAACAGCCCCGAGGGGAACTATGGCTACACCTTC | CAWSWNSPEGNYGYTF
TRBJ1-2 | TRBV6-1 | NA | once | TGTGCCAGCCTTTTGGCAGGGTTCTACTATGGCTACACCTTC | CASLLAGFYYGYTF
TRBJ1-2 | TRBV29-1 | NA | NA | TGCAGCGTTTTAAAGCTCTGGGGCTACACCTTC | CSVLKLWGYTF
TRBJ1-6 | TRBV5-4 | NA | once | TGTGCCAGCAGCTTGGCCGGGGTGGAGTATAATTCACCCCTCCACTTT | CASSLAGVEYNSPLHF
TRBJ2-3 | TRBV27 | NA | NA | TGTGCCAGCAGTTCCTCGCCGGGAACAGATACGCAGTATTTT | CASSSSPGTDTQYF
TRBJ2-5 | TRBV6-7 | NA | NA | TGTGCCAGCAGGGGGTGTTTGTGCGGCGAGACCCAGTACTTC | CASRGCLCGETQYF
TRBJ1-5 | TRBV6-5 | TRBD1 | NA | TGTGCCAGCAGTTACTCGGGACAGTATCAGCCCCAGCATTTT | CASSYSGQYQPQHF
TRBJ2-2 | TRBV29-1 | TRBD2 | NA | TGCAGCGTTTGGGGGGGAACCGGGGAGCTGTTTTTT | CSVWGGTGELFF
TRBJ2-7 | TRBV19 | TRBD2 | NA | TGTGCCAGTAGTGCCTTAGCGGGGGGGCCCAACGAGCAGTACTTC | CASSALAGGPNEQYF
TRBJ1-5 | TRBV7-9 | NA | NA | TGTGCCAGCAGCACCCCAGGACAGCCCCAGCATTTT | CASSTPGQPQHF
TRBJ1-3 | TRBV18 | NA | NA | TGTGCCAGCTCACCACCGGACAACACCATATATTTT | CASSPPDNTIYF
TRBJ2-5 | TRBV4-1 | NA | NA | TGCGCCAGCAGCCAAGATGGGAAGACCCAGTACTTC | CASSQDGKTQYF
TRBJ1-4 | TRBV5-6 | NA | NA | TGTGCCAGCAGCTCCGGGACGCACATCGCAACTAATGAAAAACTGTTTTTT | CASSSGTHIATNEKLFF
TRBJ1-2 | TRBV5-6 | NA | NA | TGTGCCAGCAGCTTGACCAAAAACTATGGCTACACCTTC | CASSLTKNYGYTF
TRBJ2-2 | TRBV7-9 | TRBD1 | NA | TGTGCCAGCAGCCCTCGCTCCCACCTCCGGGACAGCAACACCGGGGAGCTGTTTTTT | CASSPRSHLRDSNTGELFF
TRBJ1-2 | TRBV19 | NA | NA | TGTGCCAGTACCGACGGACTATATGGCTACACCTTC | CASTDGLYGYTF
TRBJ2-2 | TRBV11-2 | NA | NA | TGTGCCAGCAGCTTAGAGCCGGGATCCGGGGAGCTGTTTTTT | CASSLEPGSGELFF
TRBJ2-7 | TRBV28 | NA | NA | TGTGCCAGCAGTTTAACTCAGGGAAGTGACGAGCAGTACTTC | CASSLTQGSDEQYF
TRBJ1-1 | TRBV10-2 | TRBD1 | NA | TGCGCCAGCACCTGGGGGGGACAGGTGACTGAAGCTTTCTTT | CASTWGGQVTEAFF